A single sample gave rise to the 30 T cell receptor beta chains below, sequenced in a study of blood T cell repertoires in COVID-19. Sequencing used immunoSEQ multiplex PCR; TCRdb keeps in-frame clones, though not all of them. The sample has 470,000 or so clones; around 88% are singletons. Source material: peripheral blood. All receptors come from a woman in her 30s with acute or convalescent COVID-19.

This clone was observed once. The CDR3 DNA is TGCGCCAGCAGCCGTGGGACTAGCGGGACCTACAATGAGCAGTTCTTC. This translates into CASSRGTSGTYNEQFF. V and J are TRBV4-1 and TRBJ2-1; 13 bases agree with TRBD2. The CDR3 spans 16 residues. CDR1 and CDR2 (germline): MGHRA, YSYEKL. With 4 bases clipped from V and 2 bases from J, the junction kept 2 bases outside the gene matches.

The chain employs TRBV6-6 and TRBJ1-1, with D perhaps matching TRBD1 (5 bases). The CDR3 sequence is 19 residues long. V lost 5 bases, J lost 1 base, and 26 bases lay in between. Germline loops: CDR1 MNHNY, CDR2 SVGAGI (reference sequence). CDR3 region: CASSPPPGWHTDRNTEAFF. The CDR3 DNA is TGTGCCAGCAGTCCCCCCCCAGGGTGGCACACCGATCGGAACACTGAAGCTTTCTTT.

The CDR3 nucleotides read TGTGCCAGCAGCCAAGGTATTGAGCAGTACTTC. It specifies CASSQGIEQYF. This chain connects TRBV3-1 (or the pseudogene TRBV3-2) to TRBJ2-7; D gene unclear. Germline-derived CDR1 and CDR2 are LGHDT and YNNKEL (reference sequence). Trimming pared 1 base from V and 7 bases from J, leaving 5 bases between. The CDR3 is 11 residues long.

This clone appeared a single time. The gene calls are TRBV6-1 and TRBJ2-1; TRBD2 is a possible D gene (5 bases). The V end was cut by 3 bases, the J end by 0 bases, with 9 bases between. This CDR3 is 15 amino acids long. CDR1 and CDR2 from the germline V gene are MNHNS and SASEGT. CDR3 amino acids: CASSEAGLSYNEQFF. CDR3 sequence (DNA): TGTGCCAGCAGTGAGGCGGGCCTCTCCTACAATGAGCAGTTCTTC.

This clone was seen just once. The chain links TRBV5-5 to TRBJ1-1, with a possible D match to TRBD1 (5 bases). The CDR3 is made up of 14 amino acids. V was trimmed by 1 base and J by 5 bases, leaving 12 bases between them. Germline CDR1 SGHKS, CDR2 YYEKEE (reference sequence). The CDR3 nucleotides read TGTGCCAGCAGCTTGAGTGCAGGGACTACTGAAGCTTTCTTT. This sequence encodes CASSLSAGTTEAFF.

The gene calls are TRBV12-5 and TRBJ2-4; TRBD2 is a possible D gene (6 bases). From germline, CDR1 is LGHNT and CDR2 FRNRAP. The CDR3 totals 18 residues. The germline V and J ends were trimmed by 2 bases and 0 bases, with 17 bases remaining between them. The CDR3 DNA sequence: TGTGCTAGTGGTTTGCCCTCTTGGAGGAGGGTAGCCAAAAACATTCAGTACTTC. Translated, it gives CASGLPSWRRVAKNIQYF.

This rearrangement joins TRBV3-1 (or the pseudogene TRBV3-2) to TRBJ1-1; 7 positions match TRBD1. V was pared by 3 bases and J by 6 bases, with 7 bases of the junction left unmatched. The CDR3 sequence is 14 residues long. Germline CDR1 reads LGHDT; CDR2 reads YNNKEL (reference sequence). The CDR3 region has the DNA TGTGCCAGCAGCCACACGACAGGGTCCCCTGAAGCTTTCTTT. Its protein product is CASSHTTGSPEAFF.

Written as DNA, the CDR3 is TGTGCCAGCAGTAGGACCCCCGGGGCAGATACGCAGTATTTT. This encodes CASSRTPGADTQYF. The chain recombines TRBV6-4 with TRBJ2-3; D is possibly TRBD2 (5 bases). Germline V gene lookup returns CDR1 MRHNA and CDR2 SNTAGT. Deletions cut 5 bases from V and 4 bases from J, with 13 bases between. The CDR3 is 14 residues long.

The chain recombines TRBV4-1 with TRBJ1-2; maybe TRBD1 (6 bases). Between the trimmed V and J ends, which lost 4 bases and 3 bases, there was a span of 15 bases. Germline CDR1 MGHRA, CDR2 YSYEKL. CDR3 length: 15 residues. The DNA of the CDR3 is TGCGCCAGCAGCCCGGACATTACAGGGTACTATGGCTACACCTTC. Translated, it gives CASSPDITGYYGYTF.

The chain has TRBV19 and TRBJ2-2, with 9 bases lining up with TRBD1. The CDR3 loop spans 18 amino acids. Looked up from germline, CDR1 is LNHDA and CDR2 is SQIVND (reference sequence). V shed 3 bases, J shed 1 base, and the junction held 9 bases outside the gene matches. For the CDR3, the DNA is TGTGCCAGTAGTATCCCTTACAGGGGGCGACGGAACACCGGGGAGCTGTTTTTT. Amino acid sequence: CASSIPYRGRRNTGELFF.

The chain is built from TRBV7-6 and TRBJ2-1; TRBD1 agrees at 12 bases. With 1 base clipped from V and 7 bases from J, the junction kept 11 bases outside the gene matches. The CDR3 runs to 18 residues. Germline CDR1 reads SGHVS; CDR2 reads FNYEAQ. CDR3 sequence: CASSLDPGQGAGKNEQFF. The CDR3 coding sequence is TGTGCCAGCAGCTTAGACCCGGGACAGGGGGCGGGGAAGAATGAGCAGTTCTTC.

This chain uses TRBV15 with TRBJ2-7; possibly TRBD1 for D (5 bases). Germline values: CDR1 LNHNV, CDR2 YYDKDF (reference sequence). V lost 2 bases to trimming and J lost 3 bases, with 11 bases between them. The CDR3 covers 14 residues. The CDR3 bases are TGTGCCACCAGCAGACAGGGTGGGCACTACGAGCAGTACTTC. This gives the protein CATSRQGGHYEQYF. Full variable domain (remainder filled in from reference TRBV15 and TRBJ2-7): DAMVIQNPRYQVTQFGKPVTLSCSQTLNHNVMYWYQQKSSQAPKLLFHYYDKDFNNEADTPDNFQSRRPNTSFCFLDIRSPGLGDTAMYLCATSRQGGHYEQYFGPGTRLTVT.

This chain links TRBV7-2 with TRBJ2-3, with 7 bases fitting TRBD2. Per germline, CDR1 SGHTA and CDR2 FQGNSA. V lost 3 bases, J lost 2 bases, and 5 bases stayed unmatched. The CDR3 sequence is 15 residues long. Here the CDR3 reads CASSFTAGVTDTQYF. The DNA of the CDR3 is TGTGCCAGCAGCTTCACCGCGGGGGTCACAGATACGCAGTATTTT. The full variable domain, completed using reference TRBV7-2 and TRBJ2-3, is GAGVSQSPSNKVTEKGKDVELRCDPISGHTALYWYRQSLGQGLEFLIYFQGNSAPDKSGLPSDRFSAERTGGSVSTLTIQRTQQEDSAVYLCASSFTAGVTDTQYFGPGTRLTVL.

J is TRBJ2-5 and V is TRBV4-2; 10 nucleotides line up with TRBD2. The V segment lost 0 bases and the J segment 1 base; nucleotides outside the gene matches: 8. This CDR3 has 18 residues. Germline-derived CDR1 and CDR2 are LGHNA and YNFKEQ. CDR3: CASSQDGLAGDLQETQYF. CDR3 in DNA: TGTGCCAGCAGCCAAGATGGGCTAGCGGGGGACCTCCAAGAGACCCAGTACTTC.

The gene calls are TRBV5-1 and TRBJ2-7; D remains ambiguous. This CDR3 comprises 15 residues. The V gene lost 2 bases and the J gene lost 2 bases, with 14 bases spanning the gap. Germline V lookup: CDR1 SGHRS, CDR2 YFSETQ. In DNA form, the CDR3 reads TGCGCCAGCAGCTTTCAGGTTAGTTCCACCTACGAGCAGTACTTC. Its protein product is CASSFQVSSTYEQYF.

V is TRBV12-3 or TRBV12-4 and J is TRBJ1-2; D perhaps matches TRBD1 (6 bases). With 5 bases removed from V and 8 bases from J, the gap between germline ends came to 15 bases. This CDR3 has 13 residues. The CDR3 sequence: CASSPRGKGGYTF. CDR3 DNA sequence: TGTGCCAGCAGTCCAAGGGGGAAAGGCGGCTACACCTTC.

This clone was recorded a few times. The chain has TRBV2 and TRBJ2-3; 10 nucleotides agree with TRBD1. Losses at the gene ends were 6 bases for V and 4 bases for J; bases not matched to a gene: 4. CDR3 length equals 14 residues. From germline, CDR1 is SNHLY and CDR2 FYNNEI. The CDR3 DNA is TGTGCCAGCAGACCGGGACAGGGGCCAGATACGCAGTATTTT. Protein product: CASRPGQGPDTQYF.

The rearrangement joins TRBV2 to TRBJ2-5, with TRBD2 identical over 15 bases. The CDR3 runs to 17 residues. J was trimmed by 2 bases and V by 6 bases; bases with no gene match: 7. Germline V gene lookup returns CDR1 SNHLY and CDR2 FYNNEI. This chain's CDR3 is CASSKGLAGGGQETQYF. Written as DNA, the CDR3 is TGTGCCAGCAGCAAAGGACTAGCGGGGGGGGGTCAAGAGACCCAGTACTTC.

This CDR3 is CASSPTPQGAITEAFF. DNA for the CDR3: TGCGCCAGCAGCCCAACTCCACAGGGGGCGATCACTGAAGCTTTCTTT. This chain connects TRBV4-1 to TRBJ1-1; 9 nucleotides agree with TRBD1. The CDR3 is 16 residues long. CDR1 is MGHRA, CDR2 YSYEKL, per germline. V dropped 4 bases and J dropped 4; count of bases not matched to a gene: 10.

This chain links TRBV5-1 with TRBJ2-3; 11 positions match TRBD2. Trimming took 2 bases from V and 2 from J; bases not matched to a gene: 7. The CDR3 totals 17 residues. Germline values: CDR1 SGHRS, CDR2 YFSETQ. In nucleotides, the CDR3 is TGCGCCAGCAGCTTCTCAAAGACTAGCGGGGTCACAGATACGCAGTATTTT. Translating gives CASSFSKTSGVTDTQYF.

V gene TRBV24-1 combines with J gene TRBJ2-3; 8 bases agree with TRBD2. V shed 7 bases, J shed 2 bases, and the junction held 4 bases outside the gene matches. Germline V gene data show CDR1 as KGHDR and CDR2 as SFDVKD. The CDR3 length is 14 residues. CDR3 coding DNA: TGTGCCACCAGAGAAGCGGGGGCCACAGATACGCAGTATTTT. Translating it yields CATREAGATDTQYF.

This sequence joins TRBV28 and TRBJ1-2, with 7 bases fitting TRBD1. This CDR3 is built from 13 residues. Unmatched junction bases numbered 6, after V lost 7 bases and J lost 4 bases. The germline gives CDR1 MDHEN, CDR2 SYDVKM. The CDR3 protein is CASTSGQFYGYTF. In DNA, the CDR3 is TGTGCCAGCACCTCGGGACAGTTCTATGGCTACACCTTC.

This chain joins TRBV27 and TRBJ2-1, with a possible D match to TRBD1 (5 bases). The germline V and J ends were trimmed by 5 bases and 2 bases, with 10 bases remaining between them. This CDR3 contains 14 residues. Germline loops: CDR1 MNHEY, CDR2 SMNVEV (reference sequence). CDR3 bases: TGTGCCAGCAGTGACAGTGGGCCCTACAATGAGCAGTTCTTC. This gives the protein CASSDSGPYNEQFF.

The CDR3 protein is CASTNRGKTYEQYF. CDR3 nucleotide sequence: TGTGCCAGCACGAACAGGGGGAAGACCTACGAGCAGTACTTC. The chain employs TRBV5-8 and TRBJ2-7; 8 nucleotides match TRBD1. V dropped 6 bases and J dropped 2; count of bases not matched to a gene: 7. This CDR3 region has 14 residues. In germline, CDR1 is SGHTS, CDR2 YDEGEE. Using reference TRBV5-8 and TRBJ2-7 for the parts outside the CDR3, the full variable domain is EAGVTQSPTHLIKTRGQQATLRCSPISGHTSVYWYQQALGLGLQFLLWYDEGEERNRGNFPPRFSGRQFPNYSSELNVNALELEDSALYLCASTNRGKTYEQYFGPGTRLTVT.

The rearrangement uses TRBV7-2 and TRBJ2-3; 7 positions agree with TRBD2. Germline lookup yields CDR1 SGHTA and CDR2 FQGNSA. V shed 6 bases and J 0 bases; nucleotides not matched to a gene: 6. CDR3 length: 15 amino acids. This CDR3 reads CASRRRGGSTDTQYF. CDR3 sequence (DNA): TGTGCCAGCAGACGACGCGGGGGAAGCACAGATACGCAGTATTTT.

The chain is built from TRBV5-1 and TRBJ1-1; tentative D call: TRBD1 (5 bases). Trimming took off 0 bases at V and 2 bases at J, with 14 bases between the two ends. This CDR3 has 16 amino acids. Looked up from germline, CDR1 is SGHRS and CDR2 is YFSETQ. The DNA for the CDR3 is TGCGCCAGCAGCTTGGCCTCGGGGGTACGTAACACTGAAGCTTTCTTT. Translated: CASSLASGVRNTEAFF.

The V and J genes are TRBV2 and TRBJ1-6, with TRBD1 matching 8 bases. The CDR3 is 17 amino acids. J lost 6 bases, V lost 4 bases, and 11 bases had no gene match. The germline V gene has CDR1 SNHLY and CDR2 FYNNEI. CDR3 amino acids: CASSVRGRDRTNSPLHF. The CDR3, as DNA: TGTGCCAGCAGTGTAAGGGGAAGGGACAGGACTAATTCACCCCTCCACTTT.

This chain uses TRBV6-5 with TRBJ1-1, with D unresolved. This CDR3 contains 11 residues. Germline V CDR1 and CDR2: MNHEY, SVGAGI. V dropped 5 bases and J dropped 11 bases, with 12 bases sitting between them. The CDR3: CASSNGGRAFF. The CDR3 nucleotides are TGTGCCAGCAGTAACGGAGGGCGTGCTTTCTTT.

This rearrangement joins TRBV7-2 to TRBJ2-1; the match to TRBD1 covers 8 bases. V shed 5 bases and J 4 bases; nucleotides not matched to a gene: 7. CDR1 and CDR2 (germline): SGHTA, FQGNSA. The CDR3 totals 15 residues. CDR3 sequence (DNA): TGTGCCAGCAGCCCTAACAGGGGGTCTTACAATGAGCAGTTCTTC. Its protein is CASSPNRGSYNEQFF.

The chain is built from TRBV12-3 or TRBV12-4 and TRBJ2-7, with TRBD2 matching over 7 bases. V dropped 6 bases and J dropped 2; count of bases not matched to a gene: 4. The CDR3 covers 13 residues. The CDR3 DNA reads TGTGCCAGCAGAAACGGGGGGACCTACGAGCAGTACTTC. It specifies CASRNGGTYEQYF.